Described below is a single T cell receptor (beta chain) sequence and its context. The target antigen is unknown. The germline V gene has CDR1 SGHTA and CDR2 FQGNSA. The CDR3 covers 15 residues. V shed 5 bases, J shed 6 bases, and the junction held 9 bases outside the gene matches. This specimen comes from a study of glioma-infiltrating T cells after dendritic cell vaccination. Study-wide context: Dendritic cells derived from monocytes and pulsed with autologous tumor lysate formed the vaccine. Overall study findings and caveats: Survival was not directly related to TCR clonality in these patients.

Sequenced by immunoSEQ multiplex PCR; TCRdb stores in-frame clones only, minus some. Of about 73,000 clones in the sample, almost 85% are singletons; the top ten hold around 2.3%. The chain links TRBV7-2 to TRBJ2-1; 8 bases match TRBD2. The material was blood, obtained before dendritic cell vaccination. This receptor was identified in a human donor with glioblastoma. As DNA, the CDR3 is TGTGCCAGCAGCCAAGGGACTAGGTTCACCAATGAGCAGTTCTTC. Translating it yields CASSQGTRFTNEQFF.